The sequence of this TCR beta chain was determined in a study of T cell changes during pregnancy in multiple sclerosis (dated by TCRdb to between 2017 and 2020). Regarding the study in general: The study examined how the T cell repertoire changed over the course of pregnancy in women with multiple sclerosis.

The library was obtained by the immunoSEQ multiplex PCR assay. Here the immuneACCESS table is served through TCRdb, limited to in-frame sequences with V and J called. Missing clones are a known gap in these copies; in checked studies unresolved V genes cover under half, and the rest lacks a known reason. This sample gives roughly 110,000 clones in total; around 90% of them show up just once. The ten top clones hold less than 2% of the sample. Comment on this clone: It has no known antigen specificity. Base-call qualities are not available, and no considerably larger clone is one nucleotide away.

Germline trimming amounts to 0 bases on V and 7 bases on J, with 10 as the count of junction bases outside the gene matches. The germline V gene sets CDR1 to ENHRY and CDR2 to SYGVKD. There are 17 amino acids in the CDR3, from cysteine to phenylalanine inclusive. The read is trimmed to its CDR3 DNA, 51 bases read in frame from base 1. This clonotype originated in a female donor with multiple sclerosis, enrolled in a pregnancy study. This sequence uses TRBV10-3 and TRBJ1-3, with TRBD1 matching 9 junction bases. The source was peripheral blood, collected after pregnancy. The CDR3: CAISESRDRDGGNTIYF. The nucleotide sequence reads TGTGCCATCAGTGAGTCTCGGGACAGGGACGGAGGGAACACCATATATTTT.